One and the same sample provided the 24 T cell receptor beta chains below, sequenced in a study of long-term antiretroviral therapy in people with HIV. Assay version v3.0 of immunoSEQ was used, and it was run at survey level. Some clones are missing from TCRdb's copy, which holds only in-frame ones; the method was immunoSEQ multiplex PCR. Here the sample spans around 21,000 clones, 90% being singletons. Sequenced here: unsorted PBMCs, sampled approximately 4.5 years before starting antiretroviral therapy. The receptors come from a woman in her 30s with HIV.

The chain combines TRBV5-6 with TRBJ2-7, with 9 bases fitting TRBD1. The CDR3 totals 15 residues. Germline V lookup: CDR1 SGHDT, CDR2 YYEEEE. The ends lost 4 bases at V and 3 bases at J; junction bases unmatched: 8. The CDR3 DNA follows: TGTGCCAGCAGCAAACCCGGGACAGGGCTCTACGAGCAGTACTTC. This translates into CASSKPGTGLYEQYF.

The chain carries TRBV19 and TRBJ1-1; 7 nucleotides match TRBD1. The CDR3 runs 15 residues. V gave up 5 bases and J gave up 1 base; unmatched junction bases: 7. Germline values: CDR1 LNHDA, CDR2 SQIVND (reference sequence). CDR3 nucleotides: TGTGCCAGTAGTGCCTGGGACAGTACGAACACTGAAGCTTTCTTT. Its translation is CASSAWDSTNTEAFF.

The gene calls are TRBV18 and TRBJ2-5, with 9 nucleotides matching TRBD1. Trimming at V came to 0 bases and at J to 6 bases, leaving 8 bases not matched to a gene. Germline values: CDR1 KGHSH, CDR2 LQKENI. This CDR3 spans 16 amino acids. The CDR3 DNA sequence: TGTGCCAGCTCACCACCAGAGGGACAGGGAATGAAGACCCAGTACTTC. Residues: CASSPPEGQGMKTQYF.

This clone was counted a single time. V usage is TRBV10-3 and J usage is TRBJ2-5; the match to TRBD1 covers 10 bases. This CDR3 region has 14 residues. V lost 8 bases and J lost 4; bases outside the gene matches: 7. Looked up from germline, CDR1 is ENHRY and CDR2 is SYGVKD. CDR3 amino acids: CAIGGQGRPETQYF. The CDR3 DNA follows: TGTGCCATCGGGGGACAGGGGCGACCAGAGACCCAGTACTTC.

The V gene is TRBV29-1, the J gene TRBJ1-2; 9 bases match TRBD1. Germline V gene sequence: CDR1 SQVTM, CDR2 ANQGSEA. This CDR3 is built from 15 residues. Unmatched junction bases numbered 7, after V lost 1 base and J lost 4 bases. This chain's CDR3 is CSVEGSGTGFYGYTF. In DNA, the CDR3 is TGCAGCGTTGAAGGCTCCGGGACAGGGTTCTATGGCTACACCTTC.

The J gene is TRBJ1-4, the V gene TRBV5-6, with D maybe TRBD1 (6 bases). The CDR3 loop spans 15 amino acids. Trimming took 0 bases from V and 6 from J, leaving 12 bases between them. Germline V lookup: CDR1 SGHDT, CDR2 YYEEEE. The CDR3 DNA is TGTGCCAGCAGCTTGGATGGGGGCGCGTATGAAAAACTGTTTTTT. Protein sequence: CASSLDGGAYEKLFF.

This rearrangement joins TRBV5-5 to TRBJ1-2, with D unresolved. This CDR3 comprises 14 residues. CDR1 SGHKS and CDR2 YYEKEE come from the germline V gene (reference sequence). V lost 0 bases and J lost 4, with 10 bases in between. The CDR3, as DNA: TGTGCCAGCAGCTTGGAGGCAGGAACCTATGGCTACACCTTC. Protein: CASSLEAGTYGYTF.

This chain connects TRBV2 to TRBJ2-2; 10 nucleotides match TRBD1. CDR1 is SNHLY and CDR2 is FYNNEI in the germline V gene. The CDR3 runs to 16 residues. Trimming at V came to 7 bases and at J to 3 bases, leaving 8 bases not matched to a gene. CDR3 in amino acids: CASIPSGQGDTGELFF. DNA of the CDR3: TGTGCCAGCATCCCAAGCGGACAGGGGGACACCGGGGAGCTGTTTTTT.

The sample holds one count of this clone. The rearrangement joins TRBV5-6 to TRBJ2-1; TRBD1 agrees at 7 bases. The CDR3 length is 15 residues. Germline CDR1 reads SGHDT; CDR2 reads YYEEEE. The V gene end was trimmed by 1 base and the J gene end by 8 bases; junction bases not matched to a gene: 9. The CDR3 region is CASSLYRGVFDEQFF. The CDR3 nucleotides read TGTGCCAGCAGCTTGTACAGGGGTGTATTCGATGAGCAGTTCTTC.

This clone was detected only once. V is TRBV4-1 and J is TRBJ1-2; 8 positions agree with TRBD1. J was trimmed by 8 bases and V by 1 base; bases with no gene match: 12. The CDR3 runs to 16 residues. Germline V lookup: CDR1 MGHRA, CDR2 YSYEKL. CDR3 protein: CASSQVLGQGVQGYTF. CDR3 sequence (DNA): TGCGCCAGCAGCCAAGTATTAGGACAGGGAGTTCAGGGCTACACCTTC.

The gene calls are TRBV19 and TRBJ1-1; D may be TRBD1 (5 bases). The CDR3 is 13 residues long. The germline gives CDR1 LNHDA, CDR2 SQIVND (reference sequence). The V and J ends lost 3 bases and 1 base respectively, with 6 bases between them. CDR3 amino acids: CASSIQGNTEAFF. CDR3 DNA: TGTGCCAGTAGTATTCAGGGGAACACTGAAGCTTTCTTT.

This rearrangement joins TRBV19 to TRBJ1-4; no firm D call. The V and J ends lost 2 bases and 10 bases respectively, with 17 bases between them. The CDR3 is made up of 15 amino acids. In germline, CDR1 is LNHDA, CDR2 SQIVND (reference sequence). The chain's CDR3 is CASSISRAIDGKLFF. CDR3 nucleotide sequence: TGTGCCAGTAGTATATCCCGGGCTATAGATGGAAAACTGTTTTTT.

The V and J genes are TRBV5-4 and TRBJ2-2; 8 bases agree with TRBD1. Losses at the gene ends were 0 bases for V and 3 bases for J; bases not matched to a gene: 1. The CDR3 sequence is 15 residues long. Germline CDR1 SGHNT, CDR2 YYREEE (reference sequence). CDR3 in amino acids: CASSLGQGYTGELFF. As DNA, the CDR3 is TGTGCCAGCAGCTTGGGACAGGGGTACACCGGGGAGCTGTTTTTT.

The sample holds a few counts of this clone. The chain has TRBV7-2 and TRBJ1-2; no reliable D call. CDR3 length equals 15 residues. Germline CDR1 reads SGHTA; CDR2 reads FQGNSA. Trimming cost V 2 bases and J 0 bases, with 10 bases left between them. CDR3 sequence reads: CASSLSASANYGYTF. The CDR3 DNA is TGTGCCAGCAGCTTATCAGCGTCAGCTAACTATGGCTACACCTTC.

The V call is TRBV5-4, the J call TRBJ2-7; 9 nucleotides match TRBD1. Germline lookup yields CDR1 SGHNT and CDR2 YYREEE (reference sequence). The CDR3 sequence is 14 residues long. The ends lost 3 bases at V and 4 bases at J; junction bases unmatched: 5. This CDR3 is CASSWGQGKYEQYF. The CDR3 region has the DNA TGTGCCAGCAGCTGGGGACAGGGAAAGTACGAGCAGTACTTC.

V gene TRBV11-1 combines with J gene TRBJ1-6; 8 bases match TRBD1. V was pared by 5 bases and J by 9 bases, with 9 bases of the junction left unmatched. The CDR3 totals 15 residues. CDR1 and CDR2 from the germline V gene are SGHAT and FQDESV (reference sequence). The CDR3 bases are TGTGCCAGCAGCGCTAGGAACAGGGGGGGTTCACCCCTCCACTTT. Its translation is CASSARNRGGSPLHF.

V usage is TRBV18 and J usage is TRBJ1-1; D remains ambiguous. The CDR3 sequence is 16 residues long. V lost 0 bases, J lost 1 base, and 12 bases lay in between. CDR1 is KGHSH and CDR2 is LQKENI in the germline V gene. CDR3 bases: TGTGCCAGCTCACCACCATCTAGACTCCGGAACACTGAAGCTTTCTTT. Protein product: CASSPPSRLRNTEAFF.

This clone is labeled as medium-sized. The rearrangement uses TRBV4-3 and TRBJ1-1; no reliable D call. Germline values: CDR1 LGHNA, CDR2 YSLEER. V dropped 0 bases and J dropped 4 bases, with 12 bases sitting between them. The CDR3 loop spans 15 amino acids. For the CDR3, the DNA is TGCGCCAGCAGCCAAGATTGGGTGAGCGGCACTGAAGCTTTCTTT. Encoded protein: CASSQDWVSGTEAFF.

J is TRBJ2-4 and V is TRBV2; D not certain. With 3 bases removed from V and 0 bases from J, the gap between germline ends came to 12 bases. This CDR3 has 16 residues. Germline V gene lookup returns CDR1 SNHLY and CDR2 FYNNEI. Written as DNA, the CDR3 is TGTGCCAGCAGTGATGGGAAACCTCTAGCCAAAAACATTCAGTACTTC. It codes for CASSDGKPLAKNIQYF.

DNA for the CDR3: TGTGCCAGCAGCTTTCGGACTAGCGGGGGGCTATACACAGATACGCAGTATTTT. This codes for CASSFRTSGGLYTDTQYF. This rearrangement joins TRBV13 to TRBJ2-3, with 14 bases lining up with TRBD2. The germline V gene has CDR1 PRHDT and CDR2 FYEKMQ (reference sequence). V lost 3 bases and J lost 2; bases outside the gene matches: 7. CDR3 length: 18 residues.

The rearrangement uses TRBV4-3 and TRBJ1-1; a possible D gene is TRBD1 (6 bases). V was cut by 3 bases and J by 0 bases, with 17 bases left in between. There are 17 residues in the CDR3. Germline lookup yields CDR1 LGHNA and CDR2 YSLEER. The CDR3 DNA follows: TGCGCCAGCAGCCAGGGGGCAGGGTCGGGAGTGAACACTGAAGCTTTCTTT. This encodes CASSQGAGSGVNTEAFF.

This chain uses TRBV6-6 with TRBJ1-1, with D unresolved. This CDR3 comprises 11 residues. Germline V lookup: CDR1 MNHNY, CDR2 SVGAGI (reference sequence). V lost 7 bases and J lost 0, with 3 bases in between. The CDR3: CASTLNTEAFF. The CDR3 nucleotides read TGTGCCAGCACTTTGAACACTGAAGCTTTCTTT.

V gene TRBV5-4 combines with J gene TRBJ1-1, with TRBD1 matching 8 bases. The ends lost 4 bases at V and 3 bases at J; junction bases unmatched: 5. This CDR3 comprises 14 residues. The germline V gene encodes CDR1 SGHNT and CDR2 YYREEE (reference sequence). The CDR3 is CASSGQGGDTEAFF. The CDR3 coding sequence is TGTGCCAGCAGCGGACAGGGTGGTGACACTGAAGCTTTCTTT. The complete variable domain, with remaining parts taken from reference TRBV5-4 and TRBJ1-1, reads ETGVTQSPTHLIKTRGQQVTLRCSSQSGHNTVSWYQQALGQGPQFIFQYYREEENGRGNFPPRFSGLQFPNYSSELNVNALELDDSALYLCASSGQGGDTEAFFGQGTRLTVV.

V and J are TRBV7-2 and TRBJ1-1; D perhaps matches TRBD1 (6 bases). Germline V CDR1 and CDR2: SGHTA, FQGNSA. V dropped 5 bases and J dropped 4 bases, with 14 bases sitting between them. The CDR3 contains 14 residues. The CDR3 loop reads CASSKQGASTEAFF. CDR3 sequence (DNA): TGTGCCAGCAGCAAACAGGGCGCGAGCACTGAAGCTTTCTTT.